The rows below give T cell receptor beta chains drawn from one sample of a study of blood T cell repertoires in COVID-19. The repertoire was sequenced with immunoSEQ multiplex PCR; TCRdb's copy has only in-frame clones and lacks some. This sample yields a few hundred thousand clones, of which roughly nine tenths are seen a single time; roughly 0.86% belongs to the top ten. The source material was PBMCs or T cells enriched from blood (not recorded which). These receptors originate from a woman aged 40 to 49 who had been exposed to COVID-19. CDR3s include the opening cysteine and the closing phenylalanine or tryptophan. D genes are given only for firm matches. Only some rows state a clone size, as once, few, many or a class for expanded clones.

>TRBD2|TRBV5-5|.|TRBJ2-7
TGTGCCAGCAGCACGGGGGGAGGTTCCTACGAGCAGTACTTC
CASSTGGGSYEQYF
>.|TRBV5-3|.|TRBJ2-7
TGTGCCAGAAGCTCAACAGGAAACTACGAGCAGTACTTC
CARSSTGNYEQYF
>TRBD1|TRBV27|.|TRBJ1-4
TGTGCCAGCAGTCGACAGGGTCGTCGGGAAAAACTGTTTTTT
CASSRQGRREKLFF
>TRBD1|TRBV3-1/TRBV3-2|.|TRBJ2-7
TGTGCCAGCAGCCGGGGACAGGGGGGGAAGTACTTC
CASSRGQGGKYF
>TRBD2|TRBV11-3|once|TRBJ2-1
TGTGCCAGCAGCTTAGATGTTTGGCGGGGGAATGAGCAGTTCTTC
CASSLDVWRGNEQFF
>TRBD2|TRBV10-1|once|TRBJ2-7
TGCGCCAGCAGTCAGCTAGCGGGAGGGCCCTACGAGCAGTACTTC
CASSQLAGGPYEQYF
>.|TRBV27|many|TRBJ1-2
TGTGCCAGCAGTTTACAGGGGTATGGCTACACCTTC
CASSLQGYGYTF
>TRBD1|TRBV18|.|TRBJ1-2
TGTGCCAGCTCACCAATGGGACCGGGACAGACTATAGCTAACTATGGCTACACCTTC
CASSPMGPGQTIANYGYTF
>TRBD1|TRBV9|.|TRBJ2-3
TGTGCCAGCAGCGTAGATCAGGGGGCGAAAACGCAGTATTTT
CASSVDQGAKTQYF
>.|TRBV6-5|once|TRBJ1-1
TGTGCCAGCAGTTACTCACAGGGTACCCAAGCTTTCTTT
CASSYSQGTQAFF
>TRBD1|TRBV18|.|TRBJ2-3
TGTGCCAGCTCTCCCGACAGGGCCCGAGATACGCAGTATTTT
CASSPDRARDTQYF
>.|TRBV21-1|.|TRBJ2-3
TGTGCCAGCAGCAAAGTTGTTCTGACGGGAGGCCCGGAGCTCACAGATACGCAGTATTTT
CASSKVVLTGGPELTDTQYF
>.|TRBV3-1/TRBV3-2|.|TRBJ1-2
TGTGCCAGCAGCCCCTTGGGCTACACCTTC
CASSPLGYTF
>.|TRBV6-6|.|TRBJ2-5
TGTGCCAGCAGTTTAGGGGGGGTAGAGACCCAGTACTTC
CASSLGGVETQYF
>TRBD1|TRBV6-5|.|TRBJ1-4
TGTGCCAGCAGTCCAACGGGGCAGGGGGAAGAAAAACTGTTTTTT
CASSPTGQGEEKLFF
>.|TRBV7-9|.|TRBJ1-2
TGTGCCAGCAGCACAGCCGCGGGTTCGGGCTACACCTTC
CASSTAAGSGYTF
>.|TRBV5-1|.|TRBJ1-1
TGCGCCAGCAGCTTGGTAGGGGACACTGAAGCTTTCTTT
CASSLVGDTEAFF
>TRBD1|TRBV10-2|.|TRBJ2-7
TGCGCCAGCAGTGCGGACAGGGGAATGTACGAGCAGTACTTC
CASSADRGMYEQYF
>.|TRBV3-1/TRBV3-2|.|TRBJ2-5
TGTGCCAGCAGCCGAAGATCTAGAAGAGGGGAGACCCAGTACTTC
CASSRRSRRGETQYF
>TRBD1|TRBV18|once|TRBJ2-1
TGTGCCAGCTCACCGAGGACAGGGAACAATGAGCAGTTCTTC
CASSPRTGNNEQFF
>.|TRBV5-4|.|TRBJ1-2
TGTGCCAGCAGCTTAAGGGGAATTAACTATGGCTACACCTTC
CASSLRGINYGYTF
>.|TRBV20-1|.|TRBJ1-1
TGCAGTGCTAGAGGTGTGGAGAAAACTTTCTTT
CSARGVEKTFF
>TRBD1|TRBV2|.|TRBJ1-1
TGTGCCAGCAGTGACAGATTGACAGGGCGGTTGAACACTGAAGCTTTCTTT
CASSDRLTGRLNTEAFF
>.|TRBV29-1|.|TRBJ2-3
TGCAGCGCTATACTAGGAGATACGCAGTATTTT
CSAILGDTQYF
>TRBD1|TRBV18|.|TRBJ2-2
TGTGCCAGCTCACCGAGACAGGGAATAGCCGGGGAGCTGTTTTTT
CASSPRQGIAGELFF
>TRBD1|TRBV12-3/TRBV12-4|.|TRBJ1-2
TGTGCCAGCAGAACCACAGGGGGGGGCGGCTACACCTTC
CASRTTGGGGYTF
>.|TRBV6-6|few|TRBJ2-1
TGTGCCAGCAGAGAAGACAGTAGCTCCTACAATGAGCAGTTCTTC
CASREDSSSYNEQFF
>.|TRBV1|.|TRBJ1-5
TGCACCAGCAGCCTTGGCCGGGACAGGGAGAACAATCAGCCCCAGCATTTT
CTSSLGRDRENNQPQHF
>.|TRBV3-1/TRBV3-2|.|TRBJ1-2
TGTGCCAGCAGCCAAGATTTTAGTGTCTATGGCTACACCTTC
CASSQDFSVYGYTF
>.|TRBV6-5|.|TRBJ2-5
TGTGCCAGCAAAAAACAGGCCCGGGAGACCCAGTACTTC
CASKKQARETQYF
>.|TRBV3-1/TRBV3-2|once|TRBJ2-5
TGTGCCAGCAGCCAAGGAGGCGAGACCCAGTACTTC
CASSQGGETQYF
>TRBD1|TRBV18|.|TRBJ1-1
TGTGCCAGCTCACCACCAACAGGGGGCTCCACTGAAGCTTTCTTT
CASSPPTGGSTEAFF
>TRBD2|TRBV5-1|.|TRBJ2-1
TGCGCCAGCAGCTACACCGGGACTAGCGATAATGAGCAGTTCTTC
CASSYTGTSDNEQFF
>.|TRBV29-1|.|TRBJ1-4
TGCAGCGTTTTAGAACTGACCGGGGGGGCACTGTTTTTT
CSVLELTGGALFF
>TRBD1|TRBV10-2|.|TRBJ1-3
TGCGCCAGCAGGCCAGGGGGCTCTGGAAACACCATATATTTT
CASRPGGSGNTIYF
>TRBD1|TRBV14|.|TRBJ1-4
TGTGCCAGCAGCCACCTTGGGACAGCAGAAAAACTGTTTTTT
CASSHLGTAEKLFF
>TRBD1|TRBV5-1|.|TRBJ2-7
TGCGCCAGCAGCTTTTCGGTAGGGACAGGGGCCCACGAGCAGTACTTC
CASSFSVGTGAHEQYF
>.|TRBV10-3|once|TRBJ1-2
TGTGCCATTGTTGACACCTTTAGGGGAGGCTACACCTTC
CAIVDTFRGGYTF
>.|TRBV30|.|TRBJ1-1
TGTGCCTGGAAGGGTTGGGGAGACACTGAAGCTTTCTTT
CAWKGWGDTEAFF
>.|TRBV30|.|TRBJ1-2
TGTGCCTGGAGTGGCACAGGCTTAGCTAACTATGGCTACACCTTC
CAWSGTGLANYGYTF
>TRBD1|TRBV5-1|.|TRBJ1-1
TGCGCCAGCAGACCATTACAGGGGACTGAAGCTTTCTTT
CASRPLQGTEAFF
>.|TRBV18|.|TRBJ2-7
TGTGCCAGCTCACCAAGCACAGGGCCGACCTACGAGCAGTACTTC
CASSPSTGPTYEQYF
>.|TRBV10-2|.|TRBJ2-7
TGCGCCAGCAGTGAACCTCAGAGGGCCGAGCAGTACTTC
CASSEPQRAEQYF
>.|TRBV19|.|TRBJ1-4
TGTGCCAGTAGTATACCGGGGACAACCACAGGGAAACTGTTTTTT
CASSIPGTTTGKLFF
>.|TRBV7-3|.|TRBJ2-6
TGTGCCAGCAGCTTAAAAGGCAGGCCAACCTCTGGGGCCAACGTCCTGACTTTC
CASSLKGRPTSGANVLTF
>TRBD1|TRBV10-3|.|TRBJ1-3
TGTGCCATCAAAGGGACAGAAAGTGGAAACACCATATATTTT
CAIKGTESGNTIYF
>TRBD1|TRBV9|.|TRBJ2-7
TGTGCCAGCAGCGACCGGGACAGGGTCTTCGACGAGCAGTACTTC
CASSDRDRVFDEQYF
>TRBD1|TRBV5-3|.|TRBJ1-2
TGTGCCAGAAGCTTGACAGGGGCCTATGGCTACACCTTC
CARSLTGAYGYTF
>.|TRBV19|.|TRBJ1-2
TGTGCCAGTAGTATGCACAGAAACTATGGCTACACCTTC
CASSMHRNYGYTF
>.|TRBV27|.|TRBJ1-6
TGTGCCAGCAGTTTAAGCCAAACAGGCCTATCAAATTCACCCCTCCACTTT
CASSLSQTGLSNSPLHF
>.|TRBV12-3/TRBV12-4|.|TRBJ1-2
TGTGCCAGCAGTTTAGGCGGATTCTATGGCTACACCTTC
CASSLGGFYGYTF
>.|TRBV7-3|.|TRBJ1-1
TGTGCCAGCAGCTTAGCGGCGTACACTGAAGCTTTCTTT
CASSLAAYTEAFF
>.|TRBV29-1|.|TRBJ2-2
TGCAGCGCACTAAGGGGGGGACGGGACACCGGGGAGCTGTTTTTT
CSALRGGRDTGELFF